This entry lists 2 T cell receptor beta chains sequenced from one sample in a study of low-dose radiotherapy and immunotherapy resistance in tumors. Alpha- and beta-chain coverage of first-strand cDNA came from TRAV- and TRBV-specific primers. TCRs were put through roughly 20 PCR cycles of amplification with Phusion. A constant-region primer and the V-primer adapter served as the primer pair. TCRdb used MiXCR to reprocess the reads, holding one entry per CDR3 protein. The repertoire holds about 100,000 distinct CDR3 sequences, with around 20% as singletons. Time point of the sample: after trial treatment. Treatment in this sample: LDRT plus nivolumab, ipilimumab, low-dose cyclophosphamide and aspirin (RACIN trial). The sample consisted of PBMCs, taken after low-dose radiotherapy plus immunotherapy. These receptor sequences come from a male donor with prostate cancer.

Ten or more counts support this clonotype. CDR3 coding DNA: TGCAGCGGGGCCACGACAGATGGCTATGGCTACACCTTC. Translating gives CSGATTDGYGYTF. The gene calls are TRBV29-1 and TRBJ1-2; D is possibly TRBD1 (5 bases). With 7 bases removed from V and 4 bases from J, the gap between germline ends came to 16 bases. Germline assignment: CDR1 SQVTM and CDR2 ANQGSEA. The length of the CDR3 is 13 residues. The full variable domain, rest sourced from reference TRBV29-1 and TRBJ1-2, is SAVISQKPSRDICQRGTSLTIQCQVDSQVTMMFWYRQQPGQSLTLIATANQGSEATYESGFVIDKFPISRPNLTFSTLTVSNMSPEDSSIYLCSGATTDGYGYTFGSGTRLTVV.

This clonotype was seen many times. The V call is TRBV5-8, the J call TRBJ2-1, with TRBD1 identical over 8 bases. After removal of 1 base from V and 4 bases from J, the junction contained 1 base not matched to a gene. The CDR3 sequence is 14 residues long. CDR1 is SGHTS, CDR2 YDEGEE, per germline. The CDR3 region is CASSLTGGYNEQFF. CDR3 sequence (DNA): TGTGCCAGCAGCTTGACAGGGGGGTACAATGAGCAGTTCTTC.